Here is one T cell receptor beta chain with its context. Generated by immunoSEQ multiplex PCR, the TCRdb table keeps only in-frame clones and is missing some. The sample shows 50,000 to 65,000 clones, approximately 80% of them seen only once. This record belongs to a study of blood T cell repertoires in COVID-19. This sequence was found in a woman in her forties or fifties with active or convalescent COVID-19. The sequencing sample was made of peripheral blood.

The CDR3 is CASRGTSGNYNEQFF. CDR3 DNA sequence: TGTGCCAGCAGAGGGACTAGCGGGAACTACAATGAGCAGTTCTTC. The chain combines TRBV9 with TRBJ2-1, with 13 bases that match TRBD2. The germline gives CDR1 SGDLS, CDR2 YYNGEE. The CDR3 spans 15 residues. Unmatched junction bases numbered 2, after V lost 5 bases and J lost 3 bases.